This T cell receptor (beta chain) comes out of a study of OX40 agonist ivuxolimab in advanced cancers. Germline assignment: CDR1 SGHVS and CDR2 FNYEAQ. CDR3 length equals 11 residues. Trimming cost V 3 bases and J 4 bases, with 3 bases left between them. Profiled with immunoSEQ multiplex PCR; TCRdb holds only in-frame clones, not every one. In the table there are about 71,000 clones, 90% to 95% of which are singletons. The V call is TRBV7-6, the J call TRBJ1-1, with D uncertain. This TCR derives from an adult with an advanced solid tumor such as melanoma, head and neck, liver or kidney cancer. The sequences come from CD4+ or CD8+ T cells sorted from blood, collected in a trial of the OX40 agonist ivuxolimab. The CDR3 here is CASSFGTEAFF. The CDR3, as DNA: TGTGCCAGCAGCTTCGGCACTGAAGCTTTCTTT.